This TCR beta chain was recovered during a study of OX40 agonist ivuxolimab in advanced cancers. Study-wide background: Ivuxolimab, an antibody acting as an agonist of OX40 (CD134), was used to treat patients. Of mixed ages from about 23 to 79 and averaging 60 years, the group was roughly 85% male. The study's findings and limits: On average, CD8+ T cells had more expanded clones than CD4+. At doses 0.1 to 3.0 mg/kg, CD4+ and CD8+ clones expanded.

A word on this clone: What it binds is not known.

TCRdb's copy holds only in-frame clones and misses some; the assay was immunoSEQ multiplex PCR. Of 130,000 or so clones in the sample, roughly 91% were seen once. Source: CD4+ or CD8+ T cells sorted from blood, taken in a trial of the OX40 agonist ivuxolimab. The receptor was derived from an adult with an advanced solid tumor such as melanoma, head and neck, liver or kidney cancer.

The CDR3 coding sequence is TGTGCCAGCCCCGGGACAGAGGATTACAGCTCTGGAAACACCATATATTTT. Protein: CASPGTEDYSSGNTIYF. The rearrangement joins TRBV7-9 to TRBJ1-3, with 7 nucleotides matching TRBD1. Germline-derived CDR1 and CDR2 are SEHNR and FQNEAQ (reference sequence). CDR3 length equals 17 residues. V shed 8 bases, J shed 0 bases, and the junction held 13 bases outside the gene matches.